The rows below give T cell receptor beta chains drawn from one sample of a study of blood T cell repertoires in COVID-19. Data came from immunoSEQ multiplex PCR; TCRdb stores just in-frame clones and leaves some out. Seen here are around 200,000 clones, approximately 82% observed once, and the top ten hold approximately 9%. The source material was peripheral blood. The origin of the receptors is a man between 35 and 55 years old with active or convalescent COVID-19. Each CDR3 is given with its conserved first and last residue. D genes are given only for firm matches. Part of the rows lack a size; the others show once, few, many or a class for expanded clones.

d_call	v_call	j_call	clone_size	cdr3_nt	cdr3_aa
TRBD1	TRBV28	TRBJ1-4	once	TGTGCCAGCAGGGGGGCGAAGGGACAGTTTAATGAAAAACTGTTTTTT	CASRGAKGQFNEKLFF
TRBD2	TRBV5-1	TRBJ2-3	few	TGCGCCAGCAGCTTGACTAGCGGGGGAGATTCTAGCACAGATACGCAGTATTTT	CASSLTSGGDSSTDTQYF
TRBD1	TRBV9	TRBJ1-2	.	TGTGCCAGCACACGGGACAGCCCTAAGGGTGGCTACACCTTC	CASTRDSPKGGYTF
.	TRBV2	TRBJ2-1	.	TGTGCCAGCAATGGACTATACAATGAGCAGTTCTTC	CASNGLYNEQFF
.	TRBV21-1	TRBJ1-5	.	TGTGCCAGCAGCCTCGAGAACCCCGGGACAAACCTTAATCAGCCCCAGCATTTT	CASSLENPGTNLNQPQHF
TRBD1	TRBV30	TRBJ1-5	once	TGTGCCTGGAGGGGACAGGGTGGGCAGCCCCAGCATTTT	CAWRGQGGQPQHF
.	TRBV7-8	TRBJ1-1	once	TGTGCCAGCAGCCGAGGAGGGTTCCTCAAGAACACTGAAGCTTTCTTT	CASSRGGFLKNTEAFF
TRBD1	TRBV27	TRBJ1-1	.	TGTGCCAGCCGGGGGACAGGGAACACTGAAGCTTTCTTT	CASRGTGNTEAFF
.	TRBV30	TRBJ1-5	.	TGTGCCTGGAGTCGGGGGGTTTGGCAGCCCCAGCATTTT	CAWSRGVWQPQHF
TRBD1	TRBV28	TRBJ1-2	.	TGTGCCAGCAGCCCGGGACAGGGTTATGGCTACACCTTC	CASSPGQGYGYTF
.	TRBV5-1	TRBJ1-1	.	TGCGCCAGCAGCTTGGGACAGTATGGCACTGAAGCTTTCTTT	CASSLGQYGTEAFF
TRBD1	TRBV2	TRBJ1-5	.	TGTGCCAGCAGCGGGACAGGGGGCCGGGGCCAGCCCCAGCATTTT	CASSGTGGRGQPQHF
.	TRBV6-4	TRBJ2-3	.	TGTGCCAGCAGTGCCTTCACATGGGATACGCAGTATTTT	CASSAFTWDTQYF
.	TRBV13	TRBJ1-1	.	TGTGCCAGTCTTAAAGACGGAGCGGAAGCTTTCTTT	CASLKDGAEAFF